Described below is a single TCR beta chain sequence and its context. What it recognizes is unknown. Employing constant-segment primers, 5'RACE generated TCR alpha and TCR beta cDNA libraries bearing sample barcodes and UMIs. TCRdb reprocessed the 5' RACE reads with MiXCR, giving one entry per CDR3 protein. Of hundreds of thousands of distinct CDR3 sequences listed, 20% to 25% were seen once; the top ten hold around 7.7%. This sample was included in a study of T-cell memory formation after mild COVID-19. The CDR3 has 13 amino acids. Germline CDR1 is LGHNA and CDR2 is YSLEER. V lost 2 bases and J lost 10; bases outside the gene matches: 5. Study observations and caveats: Nothing showed for sure that second-wave clones peaking on day 37 were SARS-CoV-2 specific. The study found balanced CD4/CD8 in clones contracting day 15 to 85 and a CD4+ lean in later expanders.

Sequenced input: PBMCs or a T cell subset sorted from them (not recorded which). This sequence originates from an adult woman who had mild COVID-19 (a few samples of this study predate the infection). Cell type and time point are not known. The chain couples TRBV4-3 to TRBJ2-7; 10 bases are shared with TRBD2. The CDR3 here is CASSQQLAGPQYF. Written as DNA, the CDR3 is TGCGCCAGCAGCCAACAACTAGCGGGACCTCAGTACTTC.